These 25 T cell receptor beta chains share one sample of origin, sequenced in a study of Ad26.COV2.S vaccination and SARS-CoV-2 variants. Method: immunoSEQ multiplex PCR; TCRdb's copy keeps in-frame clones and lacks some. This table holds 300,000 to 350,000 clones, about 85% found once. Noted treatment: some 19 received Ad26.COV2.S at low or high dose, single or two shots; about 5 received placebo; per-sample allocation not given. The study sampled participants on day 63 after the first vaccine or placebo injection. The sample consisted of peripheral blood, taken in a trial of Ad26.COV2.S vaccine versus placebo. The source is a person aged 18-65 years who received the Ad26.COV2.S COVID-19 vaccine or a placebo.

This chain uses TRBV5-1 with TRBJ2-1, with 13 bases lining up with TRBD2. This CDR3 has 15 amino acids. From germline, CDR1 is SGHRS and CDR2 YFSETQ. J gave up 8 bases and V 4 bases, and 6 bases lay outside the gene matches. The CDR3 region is CASSPTSGGADEQFF. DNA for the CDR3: TGCGCCAGCAGCCCCACTAGCGGGGGGGCCGATGAGCAGTTCTTC.

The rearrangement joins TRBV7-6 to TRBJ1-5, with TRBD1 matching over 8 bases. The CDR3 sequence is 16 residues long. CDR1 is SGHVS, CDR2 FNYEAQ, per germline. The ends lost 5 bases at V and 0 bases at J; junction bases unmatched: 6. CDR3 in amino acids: CASSVGQGNSNQPQHF. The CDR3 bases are TGTGCCAGCAGCGTAGGACAGGGAAATAGCAATCAGCCCCAGCATTTT. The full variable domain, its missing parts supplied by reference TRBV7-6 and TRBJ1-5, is GAGVSQSPRYKVTKRGQDVALRCDPISGHVSLYWYRQALGQGPEFLTYFNYEAQQDKSGLPNDRFSAERPEGSISTLTIQRTEQRDSAMYRCASSVGQGNSNQPQHFGDGTRLSIL.

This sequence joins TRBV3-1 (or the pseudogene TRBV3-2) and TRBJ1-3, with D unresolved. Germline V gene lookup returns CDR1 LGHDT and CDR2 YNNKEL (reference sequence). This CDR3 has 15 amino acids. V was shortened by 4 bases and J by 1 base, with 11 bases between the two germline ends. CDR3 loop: CASSPSKGSGNTIYF. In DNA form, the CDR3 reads TGTGCCAGCAGCCCCTCAAAAGGATCTGGAAACACCATATATTTT.

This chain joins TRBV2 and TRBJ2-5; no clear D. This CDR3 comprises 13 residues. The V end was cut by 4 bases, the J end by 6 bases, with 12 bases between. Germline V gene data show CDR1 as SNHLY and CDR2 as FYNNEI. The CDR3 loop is CASSVTAAQTQYF. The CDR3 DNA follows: TGTGCCAGCAGTGTGACGGCGGCGCAGACCCAGTACTTC.

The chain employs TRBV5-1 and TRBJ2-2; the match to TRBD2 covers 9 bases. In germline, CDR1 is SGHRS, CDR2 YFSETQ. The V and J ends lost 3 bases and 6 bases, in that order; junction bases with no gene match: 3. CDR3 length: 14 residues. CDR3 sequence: CASSSGLAPGELFF. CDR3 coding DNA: TGCGCCAGCAGCTCCGGACTAGCGCCCGGGGAGCTGTTTTTT.

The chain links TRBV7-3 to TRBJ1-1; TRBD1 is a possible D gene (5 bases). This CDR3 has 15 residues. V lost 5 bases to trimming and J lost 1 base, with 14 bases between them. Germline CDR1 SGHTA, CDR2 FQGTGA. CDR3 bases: TGTGCCAGCAGCCGCCTGGGGGGAGGGAACACTGAAGCTTTCTTT. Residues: CASSRLGGGNTEAFF. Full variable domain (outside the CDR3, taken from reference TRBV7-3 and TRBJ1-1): GAGVSQTPSNKVTEKGKYVELRCDPISGHTALYWYRQSLGQGPEFLIYFQGTGAADDSGLPNDRFFAVRPEGSVSTLKIQRTERGDSAVYLCASSRLGGGNTEAFFGQGTRLTVV.

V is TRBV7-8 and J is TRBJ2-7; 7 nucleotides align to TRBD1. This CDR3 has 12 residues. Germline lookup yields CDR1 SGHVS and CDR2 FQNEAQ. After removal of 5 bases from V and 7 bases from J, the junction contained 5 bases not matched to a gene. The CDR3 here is CASSTTGKEQYF. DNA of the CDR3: TGTGCCAGCAGCACGACAGGGAAAGAGCAGTACTTC.

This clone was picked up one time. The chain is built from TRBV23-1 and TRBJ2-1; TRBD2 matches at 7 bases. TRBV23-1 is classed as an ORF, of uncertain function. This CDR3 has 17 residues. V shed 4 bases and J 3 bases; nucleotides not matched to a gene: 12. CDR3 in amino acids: CASSPPRGGRVYNEQFF. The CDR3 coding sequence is TGCGCCAGCAGTCCCCCGAGGGGAGGGAGGGTCTACAATGAGCAGTTCTTC.

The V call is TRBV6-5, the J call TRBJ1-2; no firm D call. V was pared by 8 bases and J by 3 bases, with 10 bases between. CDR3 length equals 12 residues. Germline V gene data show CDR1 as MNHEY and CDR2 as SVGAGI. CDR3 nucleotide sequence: TGTGCCAGCCGGGTCAGTTACTATGGCTACACCTTC. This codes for CASRVSYYGYTF.

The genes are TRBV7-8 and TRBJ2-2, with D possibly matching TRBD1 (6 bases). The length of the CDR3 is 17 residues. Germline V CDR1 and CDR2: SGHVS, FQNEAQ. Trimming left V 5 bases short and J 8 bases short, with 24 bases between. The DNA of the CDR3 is TGTGCCAGCAGCCCGAAGCGCAGGGGAACTTTTCCGGGGGAGCTGTTTTTT. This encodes CASSPKRRGTFPGELFF. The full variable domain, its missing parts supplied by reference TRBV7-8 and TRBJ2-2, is GAGVSQSPRYKVAKRGQDVALRCDPISGHVSLFWYQQALGQGPEFLTYFQNEAQLDKSGLPSDRFFAERPEGSVSTLKIQRTQQEDSAVYLCASSPKRRGTFPGELFFGEGSRLTVL.

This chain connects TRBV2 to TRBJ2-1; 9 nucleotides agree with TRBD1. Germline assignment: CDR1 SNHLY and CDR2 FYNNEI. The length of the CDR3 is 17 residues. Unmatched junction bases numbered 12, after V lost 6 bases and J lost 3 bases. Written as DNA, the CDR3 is TGTGCCAGCAGAGTGAGGCGGACAGGGGAAGGCTACAATGAGCAGTTCTTC. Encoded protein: CASRVRRTGEGYNEQFF.

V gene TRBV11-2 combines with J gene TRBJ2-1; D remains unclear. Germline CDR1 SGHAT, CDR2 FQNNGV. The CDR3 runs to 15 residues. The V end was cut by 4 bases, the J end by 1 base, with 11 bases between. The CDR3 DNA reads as TGTGCCAGCAGCTCATCTGGTAGTTCCTACAATGAGCAGTTCTTC. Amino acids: CASSSSGSSYNEQFF.

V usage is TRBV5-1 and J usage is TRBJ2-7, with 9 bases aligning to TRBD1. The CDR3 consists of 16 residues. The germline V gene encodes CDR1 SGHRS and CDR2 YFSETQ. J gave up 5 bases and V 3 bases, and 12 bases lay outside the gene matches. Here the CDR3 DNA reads TGCGCCAGCAGCTCCAATCCCGGGACAGGGAGCCACGAGCAGTACTTC. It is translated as CASSSNPGTGSHEQYF.

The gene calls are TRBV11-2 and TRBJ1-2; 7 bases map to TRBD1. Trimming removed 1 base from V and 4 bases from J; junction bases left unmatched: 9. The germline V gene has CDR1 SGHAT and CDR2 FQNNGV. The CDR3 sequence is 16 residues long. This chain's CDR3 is CASSLATGQAGYGYTF. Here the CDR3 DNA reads TGTGCCAGCAGCTTAGCGACAGGGCAGGCAGGCTATGGCTACACCTTC.

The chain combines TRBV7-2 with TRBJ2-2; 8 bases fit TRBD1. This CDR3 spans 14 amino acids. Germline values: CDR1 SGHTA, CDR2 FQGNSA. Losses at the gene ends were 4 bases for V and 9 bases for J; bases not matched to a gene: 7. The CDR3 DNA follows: TGTGCCAGCAGCTCCCGACAGGGGATCCGGGAGCTGTTTTTT. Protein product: CASSSRQGIRELFF.

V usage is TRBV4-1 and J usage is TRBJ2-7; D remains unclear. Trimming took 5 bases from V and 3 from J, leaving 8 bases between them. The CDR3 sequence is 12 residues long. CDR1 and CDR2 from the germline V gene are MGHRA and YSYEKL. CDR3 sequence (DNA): TGCGCCAGCAGCACTACTGGCTACGAGCAGTACTTC. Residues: CASSTTGYEQYF.

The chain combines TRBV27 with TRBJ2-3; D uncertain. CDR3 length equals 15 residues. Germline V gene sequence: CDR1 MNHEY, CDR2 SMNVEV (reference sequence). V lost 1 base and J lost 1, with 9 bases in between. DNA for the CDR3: TGTGCCAGCAGTTTATTCGTACTCGGCACAGATACGCAGTATTTT. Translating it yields CASSLFVLGTDTQYF.

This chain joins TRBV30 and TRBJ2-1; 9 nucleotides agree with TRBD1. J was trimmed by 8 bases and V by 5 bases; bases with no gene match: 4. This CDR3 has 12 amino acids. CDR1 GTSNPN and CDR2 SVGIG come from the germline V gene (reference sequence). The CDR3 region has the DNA TGTGCCTGGGTCGGACAGGGGTATGAGCAGTTCTTC. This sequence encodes CAWVGQGYEQFF.

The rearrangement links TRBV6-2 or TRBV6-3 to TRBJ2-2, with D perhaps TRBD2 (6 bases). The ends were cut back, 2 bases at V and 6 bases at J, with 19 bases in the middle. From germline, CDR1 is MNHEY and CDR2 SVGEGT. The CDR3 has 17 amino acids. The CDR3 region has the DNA TGTGCCAGCAGTTACCGGATGGGGCAGAGGAGGGCCGGGGAGCTGTTTTTT. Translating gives CASSYRMGQRRAGELFF.

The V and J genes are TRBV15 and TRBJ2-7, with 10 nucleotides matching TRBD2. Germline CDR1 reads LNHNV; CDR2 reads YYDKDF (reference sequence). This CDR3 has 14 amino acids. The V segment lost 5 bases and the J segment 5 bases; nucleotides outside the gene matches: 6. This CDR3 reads CATSPGGLANEQYF. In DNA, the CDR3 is TGTGCCACCAGCCCCGGGGGACTAGCGAACGAGCAGTACTTC.

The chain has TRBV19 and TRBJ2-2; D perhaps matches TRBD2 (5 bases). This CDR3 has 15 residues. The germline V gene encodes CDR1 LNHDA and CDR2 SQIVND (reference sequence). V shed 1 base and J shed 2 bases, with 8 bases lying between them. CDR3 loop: CASSIGLANTGELFF. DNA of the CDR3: TGTGCCAGTAGTATAGGTCTAGCTAACACCGGGGAGCTGTTTTTT.

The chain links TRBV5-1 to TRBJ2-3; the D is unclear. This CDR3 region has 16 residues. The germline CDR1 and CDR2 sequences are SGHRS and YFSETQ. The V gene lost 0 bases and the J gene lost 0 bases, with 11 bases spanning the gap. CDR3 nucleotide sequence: TGCGCCAGCAGCTTGGGCAACGAAGTAAGCACAGATACGCAGTATTTT. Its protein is CASSLGNEVSTDTQYF.

The chain's CDR3 is CASSFRVGNTEAFF. Here the CDR3 DNA reads TGTGCCAGCAGTTTCAGGGTGGGAAACACTGAAGCTTTCTTT. V usage is TRBV2 and J usage is TRBJ1-1, with D maybe TRBD1 (5 bases). Trimming took 5 bases from V and 2 from J, leaving 12 bases between them. Germline-derived CDR1 and CDR2 are SNHLY and FYNNEI. CDR3 length: 14 residues.

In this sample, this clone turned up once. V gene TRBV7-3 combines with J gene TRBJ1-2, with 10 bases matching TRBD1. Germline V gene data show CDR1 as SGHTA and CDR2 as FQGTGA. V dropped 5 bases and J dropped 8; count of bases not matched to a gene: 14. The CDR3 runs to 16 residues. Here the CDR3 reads CASSVTPGQGSYGYTF. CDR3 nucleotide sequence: TGTGCCAGCAGCGTCACCCCGGGACAGGGGTCATACGGCTACACCTTC.

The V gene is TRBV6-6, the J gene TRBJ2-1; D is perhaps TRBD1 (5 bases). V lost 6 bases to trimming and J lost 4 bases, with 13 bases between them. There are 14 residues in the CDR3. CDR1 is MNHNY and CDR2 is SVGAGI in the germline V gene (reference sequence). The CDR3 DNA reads TGTGCCAGCAGGCAAGCCGACAGTTACAATGAGCAGTTCTTC. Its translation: CASRQADSYNEQFF.